The 13 T cell receptor beta chains listed next were all sequenced from one sample in a study of blood T cell repertoires in COVID-19. Using immunoSEQ multiplex PCR, the repertoire was profiled, and TCRdb retains in-frame clones only, with some absent. Among fewer than 200,000 clones listed, roughly 90% were seen once. The source material was peripheral blood. These receptors were obtained from a man aged 25-45 years with COVID-19, enrolled during active disease.

V usage is TRBV6-5 and J usage is TRBJ2-3, with 7 bases fitting TRBD1. This CDR3 is built from 14 residues. Looked up from germline, CDR1 is MNHEY and CDR2 is SVGAGI. Unmatched junction bases numbered 10, after V lost 5 bases and J lost 8 bases. The CDR3 region has the DNA TGTGCCAGCAGTCCCGGACAGGCTTCGGCTACGCAGTATTTT. It translates to CASSPGQASATQYF.

The chain combines TRBV7-3 with TRBJ2-7, with D possibly being TRBD2 (5 bases). The V gene lost 1 base and the J gene lost 0 bases, with 19 bases spanning the gap. This CDR3 has 18 amino acids. Germline V gene data show CDR1 as SGHTA and CDR2 as FQGTGA. This chain's CDR3 is CASSLMNIGGPSSYEQYF. CDR3 in DNA: TGTGCCAGCAGCTTAATGAATATTGGCGGGCCGAGCTCCTACGAGCAGTACTTC.

V usage is TRBV3-1 (or the pseudogene TRBV3-2) and J usage is TRBJ1-2; D not certain. CDR1 and CDR2 (germline): LGHDT, YNNKEL (reference sequence). Trimming left V 2 bases short and J 6 bases short, with 13 bases between. This CDR3 is 14 amino acids long. This CDR3 reads CASSQISMSNGYTF. In nucleotides, the CDR3 is TGTGCCAGCAGCCAAATATCTATGTCAAATGGCTACACCTTC.

The chain joins TRBV18 to TRBJ1-1, with 7 nucleotides matching TRBD1. J lost 0 bases, V lost 5 bases, and 3 bases had no gene match. The CDR3 is 14 residues long. Germline V lookup: CDR1 KGHSH, CDR2 LQKENI. As DNA, the CDR3 is TGTGCCAGCTCAGGGACAGAACTGAACACTGAAGCTTTCTTT. Amino acids: CASSGTELNTEAFF.

V and J are TRBV6-5 and TRBJ2-1; weak D call: TRBD1 (6 bases). V lost 7 bases, J lost 4 bases, and 14 bases lay in between. Germline CDR1 and CDR2: MNHEY and SVGAGI. The CDR3 is 14 residues long. DNA of the CDR3: TGTGCCAGCACAGAGGACAGTATATACAATGAGCAGTTCTTC. Residues: CASTEDSIYNEQFF.

This chain links TRBV28 with TRBJ1-2; D may be TRBD1 (5 bases). Trimming left V 7 bases short and J 6 bases short, with 15 bases between. CDR1 and CDR2 (germline): MDHEN, SYDVKM. This CDR3 contains 13 residues. CDR3 amino acids: CASKISGYHGYTF. The CDR3 DNA sequence: TGTGCCAGCAAAATATCAGGGTACCATGGCTACACCTTC.

This chain connects TRBV4-3 to TRBJ1-2, with a tentative D call TRBD1 (6 bases). The CDR3 loop spans 14 amino acids. CDR1 and CDR2 (germline): LGHNA, YSLEER. Trimming shortened V by 1 base and J by 5 bases, and 11 bases separated the two germline ends. The CDR3 bases are TGCGCCAGCAGCCAAGTTACAGGGACATATGGCTACACCTTC. Its translation is CASSQVTGTYGYTF.

This chain connects TRBV13 to TRBJ1-6, with TRBD1 as a possible D gene (6 bases). V was cut by 5 bases and J by 6 bases, with 20 bases left in between. Per germline, CDR1 PRHDT and CDR2 FYEKMQ (reference sequence). This CDR3 region has 17 residues. DNA for the CDR3: TGTGCCAGCAGCCGAGGCGGCGTACAGGGTTTTAATTCACCCCTCCACTTT. Translating it yields CASSRGGVQGFNSPLHF. Together with reference TRBV13 and TRBJ1-6, the CDR3 gives the full variable domain: AAGVIQSPRHLIKEKRETATLKCYPIPRHDTVYWYQQGPGQDPQFLISFYEKMQSDKGSIPDRFSAQQFSDYHSELNMSSLELGDSALYFCASSRGGVQGFNSPLHFGNGTRLTVT.

Concerning this clone itself: Within the sample, other DNA sequences also encode this same CDR3. The rearrangement links TRBV24-1 to TRBJ2-5; 13 positions agree with TRBD2. Trimming took 3 bases from V and 3 from J; bases not matched to a gene: 6. The length of the CDR3 is 17 residues. Germline CDR1 reads KGHDR; CDR2 reads SFDVKD. CDR3: CATSDPRTSGREETQYF. The CDR3 DNA follows: TGTGCCACCAGTGATCCCAGGACTAGCGGGAGAGAAGAGACCCAGTACTTC.

CDR3 protein: CASSRTSGVSYNEQFF. The CDR3 coding sequence is TGCGCCAGCAGCCGAACCAGCGGGGTCTCCTACAATGAGCAGTTCTTC. The rearrangement uses TRBV4-3 and TRBJ2-1, with 7 bases fitting TRBD2. The CDR3 extends over 16 amino acids. Germline V CDR1 and CDR2: LGHNA, YSLEER. The trim removed 4 bases at V and 0 bases at J, leaving 6 bases unmatched.

J is TRBJ1-3 and V is TRBV7-2, with a possible D match to TRBD1 (5 bases). Germline CDR1 SGHTA, CDR2 FQGNSA. The CDR3 has 16 amino acids. Trimming took 1 base from V and 0 from J, leaving 10 bases between them. The CDR3 nucleotides are TGTGCCAGCAGCTTAGGACAGTTGAGCTCTGGAAACACCATATATTTT. This encodes CASSLGQLSSGNTIYF.

V and J are TRBV7-9 and TRBJ1-6; 8 bases fit TRBD1. CDR1 and CDR2 from the germline V gene are SEHNR and FQNEAQ (reference sequence). The CDR3 runs 15 residues. V was pared by 11 bases and J by 4 bases, with 10 bases of the junction left unmatched. CDR3 DNA sequence: TGTGCCGGAGAACCGGGACAGGCTTATAATTCACCCCTCCACTTT. Amino acids: CAGEPGQAYNSPLHF.

CDR3 in amino acids: CASSPAGMGYTF. Written as DNA, the CDR3 is TGCGCCAGCAGCCCCGCAGGGATGGGCTACACCTTC. The V call is TRBV4-1, the J call TRBJ1-2, with D possibly TRBD1 on 5 matching bases. The CDR3 covers 12 residues. CDR1 and CDR2 from the germline V gene are MGHRA and YSYEKL. Deletions cut 4 bases from V and 8 bases from J, with 11 bases between.